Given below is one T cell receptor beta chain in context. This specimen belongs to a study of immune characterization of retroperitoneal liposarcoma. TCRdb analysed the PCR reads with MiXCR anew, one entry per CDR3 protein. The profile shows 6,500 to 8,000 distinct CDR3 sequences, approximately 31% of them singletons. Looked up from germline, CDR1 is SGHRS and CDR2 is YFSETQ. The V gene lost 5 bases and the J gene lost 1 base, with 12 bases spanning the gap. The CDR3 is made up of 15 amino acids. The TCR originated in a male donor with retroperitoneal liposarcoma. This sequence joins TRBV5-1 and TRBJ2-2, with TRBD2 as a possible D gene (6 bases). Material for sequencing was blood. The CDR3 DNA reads TGCGCCAGCAGGGGACTCCAAGGGAACACCGGGGAGCTGTTTTTT. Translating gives CASRGLQGNTGELFF.